The rows below give T cell receptor beta chains drawn from one sample of a study of blood T cell repertoires in COVID-19. The repertoire was sequenced with immunoSEQ multiplex PCR; TCRdb's copy has only in-frame clones and lacks some. Of about 100,000 clones listed, approximately 87% were seen once; the top ten hold just under 20%. The sequencing sample was made of peripheral blood. Receptor source: a human donor in a cohort sampled during active COVID-19. CDR3s include the opening cysteine and the closing phenylalanine or tryptophan. A D gene is named only where the DNA matches it firmly. Clone size is shown for a subset of rows, as once, few, many or a class of expanded clone.

>TRBV29-1|TRBD1|TRBJ1-2|.
CSVLRTGGVEGYTF
TGCAGCGTCCTCCGGACAGGGGGTGTCGAGGGCTACACCTTC
>TRBV6-5|.|TRBJ1-2|.
CASSPPGQAFYGYTF
TGTGCCAGCAGCCCCCCGGGACAAGCTTTCTATGGCTACACCTTC
>TRBV6-5|.|TRBJ1-1|.
CASSYSRALPLNAFF
TGTGCCAGCAGTTACTCGAGAGCGCTTCCGTTGAATGCTTTCTTT
>TRBV2|.|TRBJ2-7|.
CASSWLEQPSYEQYF
TGTGCCAGCAGTTGGTTAGAACAGCCTTCCTACGAGCAGTACTTC
>TRBV10-1|TRBD2|TRBJ2-2|.
CASITRGSIVDTGELFF
TGCGCCAGCATAACGCGCGGGAGTATAGTGGACACCGGGGAGCTGTTTTTT
>TRBV2|.|TRBJ1-2|few
CASRAGPYGYTF
TGTGCCAGCAGGGCAGGGCCCTATGGCTACACCTTC
>TRBV11-2|TRBD2|TRBJ2-2|.
CASSLWAGGPTGELFF
TGTGCCAGCAGCTTATGGGCGGGAGGTCCCACCGGGGAGCTGTTTTTT
>TRBV5-4|TRBD1|TRBJ2-2|.
CASSHTAGQGNTGELFF
TGTGCCAGCAGCCATACAGCGGGACAGGGTAACACCGGGGAGCTGTTTTTT
>TRBV27|.|TRBJ1-5|.
CASSLGGGGNQPQHF
TGTGCCAGCAGTTTAGGGGGGGGTGGCAATCAGCCCCAGCATTTT
>TRBV7-2|.|TRBJ1-5|.
CASSLGLDSNQPQHF
TGTGCCAGCAGCTTAGGGTTAGATAGCAATCAGCCCCAGCATTTT
>TRBV25-1|.|TRBJ1-1|.
CASSERRGSLNTEAFF
TGTGCCAGCAGTGAACGCAGGGGAAGCCTGAACACTGAAGCTTTCTTT
>TRBV7-2|.|TRBJ1-1|.
CASSTRAGQTEAFF
TGTGCCAGCAGCACCCGAGCAGGGCAGACTGAAGCTTTCTTT
>TRBV4-1|TRBD2|TRBJ2-3|.
CASSLGLRESADTQYF
TGCGCCAGCAGCCTCGGACTGCGGGAGTCCGCAGATACGCAGTATTTT
>TRBV19|.|TRBJ2-7|.
CASSTGWTYEQYF
TGTGCCAGTAGCACGGGATGGACCTACGAGCAGTACTTC
>TRBV19|TRBD1|TRBJ2-7|once
CASRGTGYPYEQYF
TGTGCCAGTAGGGGGACAGGGTATCCCTACGAGCAGTACTTC
>TRBV9|TRBD1|TRBJ2-3|once
CASSPGTGTDTQYF
TGTGCCAGCAGCCCCGGGACAGGCACAGATACGCAGTATTTT
>TRBV27|TRBD2|TRBJ2-7|.
CASKMGLAGGYEQYF
TGTGCCAGCAAAATGGGACTAGCGGGAGGCTACGAGCAGTACTTC
>TRBV29-1|.|TRBJ1-2|.
CSVDYPGSGHWGYTF
TGCAGCGTTGACTACCCAGGGTCTGGCCATTGGGGCTACACCTTC
>TRBV9|TRBD1|TRBJ1-1|.
CASSPRQGMNTEAFF
TGTGCCAGCAGCCCAAGACAGGGGATGAACACTGAAGCTTTCTTT
>TRBV4-3|.|TRBJ1-1|.
CASSHTTANTEAFF
TGCGCCAGCAGCCACACGACAGCGAACACTGAAGCTTTCTTT
>TRBV28|TRBD2|TRBJ2-7|.
CASSYAGLGTYEQYF
TGTGCCAGCAGTTATGCCGGACTAGGAACCTACGAGCAGTACTTC
>TRBV11-2|.|TRBJ1-2|.
CASSVFPGGALANYGYTF
TGTGCCAGCAGCGTATTCCCCGGGGGGGCCCTAGCTAACTATGGCTACACCTTC
>TRBV11-2|.|TRBJ1-2|.
CASRGQLSPYGYTF
TGTGCCAGCAGAGGACAGCTTTCACCCTATGGCTACACCTTC
>TRBV6-5|.|TRBJ2-6|.
CASTRVGANVLTF
TGTGCCAGCACGAGGGTTGGGGCCAACGTCCTGACTTTC
>TRBV18|TRBD1|TRBJ2-7|once
CASSRLPGQGRNEQYF
TGTGCCAGCTCACGGCTTCCGGGACAGGGGAGAAACGAGCAGTACTTC
>TRBV28|.|TRBJ2-5|.
CASSFPGGQETQYF
TGTGCCAGCAGTTTCCCTGGCGGCCAAGAGACCCAGTACTTC
>TRBV19|TRBD2|TRBJ2-1|.
CASSIQGASGYNEQFF
TGTGCCAGTAGTATCCAAGGAGCTAGCGGGTACAATGAGCAGTTCTTC
>TRBV15|.|TRBJ1-5|.
CATSRGGFEGFNQPQHF
TGTGCCACCAGCAGAGGAGGGTTTGAAGGGTTCAATCAGCCCCAGCATTTT
>TRBV7-7|.|TRBJ1-1|.
CASSAQQNTEAFF
TGTGCCAGCAGCGCCCAACAGAACACTGAAGCTTTCTTT
>TRBV6-2/TRBV6-3|.|TRBJ2-3|.
CASSYVRGSVTDTQYF
TGTGCCAGCAGTTACGTTAGGGGGTCTGTCACAGATACGCAGTATTTT
>TRBV5-1|TRBD1|TRBJ2-7|.
CASSLRQGDYEQYF
TGCGCCAGCAGCTTGCGACAGGGGGACTACGAGCAGTACTTC
>TRBV14|.|TRBJ2-5|.
CASSQVGETQYF
TGTGCCAGCAGCCAAGTTGGCGAGACCCAGTACTTC
>TRBV5-4|TRBD1|TRBJ2-7|.
CASSGDRGLYEQYF
TGTGCCAGCAGCGGGGACAGGGGGTTATACGAGCAGTACTTC
>TRBV4-1|TRBD1|TRBJ1-6|.
CASSRDLDRVNSPLHF
TGCGCCAGCAGCCGAGACTTAGACAGGGTAAATTCACCCCTCCACTTT
>TRBV3-1/TRBV3-2|TRBD1|TRBJ2-4|.
CASSPGQGPIQYF
TGTGCCAGCAGCCCAGGACAGGGCCCCATTCAGTACTTC
>TRBV6-5|.|TRBJ2-2|.
CASRKGQNTGELFF
TGTGCCAGCAGAAAAGGACAAAACACCGGGGAGCTGTTTTTT
>TRBV19|TRBD1|TRBJ1-5|.
CASSMTGTVHQPQHF
TGTGCCAGTAGTATGACCGGGACAGTACATCAGCCCCAGCATTTT
>TRBV5-1|TRBD2|TRBJ2-5|.
CASSTDLGLAGETQYF
TGCGCCAGCAGCACTGACCTGGGACTAGCAGGAGAGACCCAGTACTTC
>TRBV3-1/TRBV3-2|.|TRBJ2-7|.
CASSRTTQGNYEQYF
TGTGCCAGCAGCCGGACCACCCAGGGAAACTACGAGCAGTACTTC
>TRBV6-5|TRBD1|TRBJ2-7|once
CASSPRGYEQYF
TGTGCCAGCAGTCCCAGGGGGTACGAGCAGTACTTC
>TRBV6-2/TRBV6-3|.|TRBJ2-7|few
CASSPGGYEQYF
TGTGCCAGCAGTCCCGGAGGTTACGAGCAGTACTTC
>TRBV2|TRBD1|TRBJ2-5|few
CASGDRGETQYF
TGTGCCAGCGGGGACAGGGGAGAGACCCAGTACTTC
>TRBV7-3|.|TRBJ2-7|.
CASSLMGTLEEQYF
TGTGCCAGCAGCTTAATGGGGACTCTAGAAGAGCAGTACTTC
>TRBV28|.|TRBJ2-2|.
CASKLPTGNTGELFF
TGTGCCAGCAAACTCCCTACAGGGAACACCGGGGAGCTGTTTTTT
>TRBV7-9|.|TRBJ1-3|.
CASSSEGLAGNTIYF
TGTGCCAGCAGCTCCGAGGGTCTAGCGGGAAACACCATATATTTT
>TRBV7-9|.|TRBJ2-7|once
CASTVARRGTYEQYF
TGTGCCAGCACCGTAGCCAGGAGGGGTACCTACGAGCAGTACTTC
>TRBV4-1|.|TRBJ2-7|.
CASSQILAEEQYF
TGCGCCAGCAGCCAAATTTTAGCGGAGGAGCAGTACTTC
>TRBV6-6|.|TRBJ1-1|.
CASRSGLQWVSEAFF
TGTGCCAGCAGATCCGGACTTCAGTGGGTGTCTGAAGCTTTCTTT
>TRBV27|.|TRBJ2-7|few
CASRPLGSINEQYF
TGTGCCAGCAGGCCCTTGGGGAGCATTAACGAGCAGTACTTC
>TRBV21-1|.|TRBJ2-2|.
CASSTGTSGRWNTGELFF
TGTGCCAGCAGCACCGGGACTAGCGGGAGGTGGAACACCGGGGAGCTGTTTTTT
>TRBV9|.|TRBJ2-3|.
CASSVGGGWYADTQYF
TGTGCCAGCAGTGTTGGGGGCGGTTGGTATGCAGATACGCAGTATTTT
>TRBV19|TRBD2|TRBJ2-3|.
CASSPGLATDTQYF
TGTGCCAGTAGCCCGGGACTAGCGACAGATACGCAGTATTTT
>TRBV5-1|TRBD2|TRBJ2-7|.
CASSLIGLAGLLGEQYF
TGCGCCAGCAGCTTAATAGGGCTAGCGGGATTATTGGGCGAGCAGTACTTC